A selection of T cell receptor beta chains follows, all from one sample in a study of cytomegalovirus exposure and HLA in healthy donors. Data came from immunoSEQ multiplex PCR; TCRdb stores just in-frame clones and leaves some out. Its clone listing holds some 43,000 clones. Input material: PBMCs. Receptors originate from a woman in her 30s in good health and CMV-seronegative. CDR3s include the opening cysteine and the closing phenylalanine or tryptophan. A D gene is named only where the DNA matches it firmly.

>15|TRBV9|TRBD2
CASSGPGTSTDEQFF
>18|TRBV30|TRBD1
CAWTRQGKRVLSGNTIYF
>14|TRBV6-1|.
CASTPERDGNTIYF
>17|TRBV30|.
CAWSAYVPAEPAYEQYF
>16|TRBV4-1|TRBD2
CASSQGTSGYTGELFF
>15|TRBV4-3|TRBD2
CASSQGLAGADTQYF
>16|TRBV4-2|.
CASSQEGSRAGTEAFF
>15|TRBV6-6|.
CASSYSGGGNQPQHF
>14|TRBV4-1|.
CASSQSSGVYEQYF
>15|TRBV7-3|.
CASSLGSGPYNEQFF
>15|TRBV18|TRBD1
CASSPRTGTLYEQYF
>17|TRBV9|.
CASSLWAVNSGANVLTF
>12|TRBV30|.
CASGRGLNEQYF
>14|TRBV9|TRBD1
CASSKQGARYGYTF
>11|TRBV20-1|.
CSASWKREQFF